These T cell receptor beta chains were read from a single sample in a study of metastatic and nonmetastatic thyroid tumors. MiXCR was used by TCRdb to re-call the PCR reads. Counted here are roughly 64,000 clones, 4% to 4.5% occurring once; the ten biggest clones make up 20% to 25%. What was sequenced was blood. The source is a female donor with papillary thyroid cancer or a benign thyroid nodule (not recorded which). Some clones in this sample may be carry-over from other donors' samples. Each CDR3 is given with its conserved first and last residue. The D gene is left open where the match is weak. Size tells how often a clone was seen (once, few, many) or the class of an expanded clone, and some rows leave it out.

CDR3	DNA	size	V	J	D
CASSLDDQREQFF	TGTGCCAGCAGCTTAGATGACCAGCGGGAGCAGTTCTTC	few	TRBV11-3	TRBJ2-1	-
CAISGGHWSYNEQFF	TGTGCCATCAGTGGCGGACATTGGTCCTACAATGAGCAGTTCTTC	-	TRBV10-3	TRBJ2-1	-
CAISSTVLYGYTF	TGTGCCATCAGTTCAACAGTGCTCTATGGCTACACCTTC	few	TRBV6-5	TRBJ1-2	-
CASSVLIQGTEAFF	TGTGCCAGCAGCGTATTGATCCAGGGAACTGAAGCTTTCTTT	many	TRBV9	TRBJ1-1	-
CASSLLGPGAGTDTQYF	TGTGCCAGCAGTTTATTAGGCCCGGGGGCGGGGACAGATACGCAGTATTTT	-	TRBV27	TRBJ2-3	-
CAWSVLGQGGYTF	TGTGCCTGGAGTGTACTGGGGCAGGGCGGCTACACCTTC	many	TRBV30	TRBJ1-2	-
CASSLSARNQPQHF	TGTGCCAGCAGTTTAAGCGCCCGCAATCAGCCCCAGCATTTT	many	TRBV28	TRBJ1-5	-
CASSSVWGLLSYEQYF	TGTGCCAGCAGCTCAGTCTGGGGGCTACTATCTTACGAGCAGTACTTC	few	TRBV28	TRBJ2-7	-
CASSLGRGISTDTQYF	TGCGCCAGCAGCTTGGGACGGGGGATTAGCACAGATACGCAGTATTTT	many	TRBV5-1	TRBJ2-3	-
CSAPIGFYGYTF	TGCAGTGCCCCCATCGGGTTCTATGGCTACACCTTC	many	TRBV20-1	TRBJ1-2	-
CASSSAGASEKLFF	TGTGCCAGCTCGTCTGCCGGGGCGAGTGAAAAGCTGTTTTTT	few	TRBV6-4	TRBJ1-4	-
CASNEGTSSNSPLHF	TGTGCCAGCAATGAAGGAACCTCCTCGAATTCACCCCTCCACTTT	many	TRBV2	TRBJ1-6	-
CASSFSSGRVNEQFF	TGCGCCAGCAGCTTTTCTAGCGGGAGGGTCAATGAGCAGTTCTTC	-	TRBV5-1	TRBJ2-1	TRBD2
CASIYPGQVSYEQYF	TGCGCCAGCATTTACCCGGGACAGGTCTCCTACGAGCAGTACTTC	few	TRBV10-2	TRBJ2-7	TRBD1
CAWKNSGLWTQYF	TGTGCCTGGAAGAATAGCGGGTTATGGACCCAGTACTTC	many	TRBV30	TRBJ2-5	TRBD2
CASSYLGRQDGYTF	TGTGCCAGCAGTTACCTAGGGCGACAGGATGGCTACACCTTC	-	TRBV24-1	TRBJ1-2	-
CASSTMSSGPSYEQYF	TGTGCCAGCAGCACGATGAGTAGCGGGCCCTCCTACGAGCAGTACTTC	many	TRBV6-2/TRBV6-3	TRBJ2-7	TRBD2